This paragraph covers one T cell receptor beta chain sequence. What this receptor recognizes is not known. Per-nucleotide qualities are absent, and no much larger clonotype sits a single base away. These data belong to a study of graft-versus-host responses after intestinal transplantation (dated by TCRdb to about 2021). With regard to the full study: The transplants that recipients got were multivisceral, liver-intestinal, or isolated intestinal. Every recipient was given anti-thymocyte globulin induction, then maintenance tacrolimus and steroids for approximately 3 years. Graft-versus-host and host-versus-graft alloreactive T cell clones were tracked in the graft, circulation and bone marrow after intestinal transplantation using bulk TCR-beta CDR3 sequencing. To identify alloreactive clones, pre-transplant mixed lymphocyte reaction products were sequenced and then compared with unstimulated pre-transplant donor and recipient T cells. The cohort enrolled about two dozen intestinal transplant recipients, one of whom was a retransplant, and a few patients without pretransplant specimens were excluded. A peak of at least 4% donor T cells among recipient peripheral blood mononuclear cells was the definition used for donor T cell macrochimerism. Samples from a few later patients were sequenced in-house on an Illumina MiSeq with MiXCR processing rather than by the commercial service.

The sample's time point label is to be understood as: cells obtained before transplantation from donor or recipient. CD3+CD4+ and CD3+CD8+ populations were FACS-sorted from unstimulated pre-transplant donor and recipient cells taken from spleen or lymph nodes. The library was built by means of the immunoSEQ multiplex PCR assay. For most patients, genomic DNA was isolated using the Qiagen DNeasy Blood and Tissue Kit and was shipped frozen to Adaptive Biotechnologies for TCR sequencing. For most patients, high-throughput TCR-beta CDR3 sequencing of genomic DNA was performed by Adaptive Biotechnologies. The study's own analysis went as follows. Adaptive's ImmunoSEQ software was the source of the TCR sequencing data for roughly 19 patients, while three other patients were processed with MiXCR and VDJtools. To correct CD4 versus CD8 sorting errors, any sequence found in both subsets at a frequency ratio below 5:1 was removed. CDR3 nucleotide sequences shared between donor and recipient were removed because the origin of such sequences could not be assigned. Alloreactive clones required at least 2-fold expansion over unstimulated cells and minimum CFSE-low frequency of 0.002% (template counts) or 0.001% (read counts). Clones detected in sequenced pre-transplant spleen, lymph node, or MLR CFSE-low populations of the donor or recipient were defined as mappable. The cumulative frequency of alloreactive clones was calculated as a percentage of all sequences, weighted by copy number. Entries here come from immuneACCESS through TCRdb and include only in-frame sequences with V and J called. Some clones fail to appear in such tables; in the studies checked, an unresolved V gene covers under half of the shortfall, and the cause of the remainder is unknown. From that table come the V and J calls and clone size; the DNA was used to work out D and trimming. Across this sample there are over 90,000 clones, with 90% to 95% seen only once. The top ten constitute under 0.55% of the sample.

Broad study findings and their caveats: Peak levels of circulating GvH clones were associated with declines in HvG clones early after transplant. In the allografts of patients with donor T cell macrochimerism, GvH to HvG T cell clonal ratios were high. GvH clones turned up in recipient bone marrow, with some appearing earlier in ileal mucosa or blood, a pattern consistent with an intestinal mucosal origin. Conclusions were limited by the relatively low number and heterogeneity of intestinal transplant patients.

The sequence was collected from a human donor who received an intestinal transplant. Sequenced here: unstimulated CD8+ T cells sorted from spleen or lymph node cells, sampled before intestinal transplant.

The nucleotide sequence reads as follows: TGTGCCAGCAGCCCGCCGACAGGGATGAGCGGCTACACCTTC. Translation gives CASSPPTGMSGYTF. The V gene is TRBV9 and the J gene is TRBJ1-2; the junction holds 7 bases that match TRBD1. The CDR3 covers 14 residues, taking in both the cysteine and the phenylalanine. The read is trimmed to its CDR3 DNA, 42 bases read in frame from base 1. Looking up the germline V gene yields CDR1 SGDLS and CDR2 YYNGEE. Trimming accounts for 4 bases at V and 8 bases at J, while the number of junction bases matched to no gene is 11.